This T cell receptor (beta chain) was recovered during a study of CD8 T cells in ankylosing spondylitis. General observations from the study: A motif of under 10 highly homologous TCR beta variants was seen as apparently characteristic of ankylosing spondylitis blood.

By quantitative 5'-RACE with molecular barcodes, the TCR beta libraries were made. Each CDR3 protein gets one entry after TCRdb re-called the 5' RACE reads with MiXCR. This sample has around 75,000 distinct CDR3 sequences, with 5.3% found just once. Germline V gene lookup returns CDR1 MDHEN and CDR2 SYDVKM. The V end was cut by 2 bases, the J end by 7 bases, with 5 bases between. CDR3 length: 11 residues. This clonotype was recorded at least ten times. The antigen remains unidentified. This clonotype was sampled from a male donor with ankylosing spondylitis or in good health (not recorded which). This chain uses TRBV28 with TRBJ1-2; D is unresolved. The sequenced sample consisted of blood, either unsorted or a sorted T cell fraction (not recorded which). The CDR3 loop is CASSLPGGYTF. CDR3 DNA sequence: TGTGCCAGCAGTTTACCCGGTGGCTACACCTTC.